This T cell receptor (beta chain) was captured in a study of follicular helper T cells after annual influenza vaccination. Study-level points and caveats: Yearly vaccinations repeatedly recalled conserved clonotypes in ICOS+CD38+ cTfh. ICOS+CD38+ cTfh clonality change tracked circulating plasmablast frequency change.

Concerning this clone: Its matching antigen is unknown.

This CDR3 has 12 amino acids. CDR1 is MDHEN, CDR2 SYDVKM, per germline. The germline V and J ends were trimmed by 5 bases and 3 bases, with 8 bases remaining between them. This table comes from immunoSEQ multiplex PCR, and its TCRdb copy is limited to in-frame clones, with some not included. The data show roughly 7,100 clones, roughly 80% seen once. Time point in this sample: 2015-2016 season, 7 days after influenza vaccination. This rearrangement joins TRBV28 to TRBJ2-7; no firm D call. This clonotype originated in an adult who received the influenza vaccine. The starting material was CXCR5- memory CD4+ T cells sorted from blood, obtained 7 days after influenza vaccination. CDR3 in amino acids: CASSQLLYEQYF. The CDR3 nucleotides are TGTGCCAGCAGTCAGCTCCTCTACGAGCAGTACTTC.